Below are 31 T cell receptor beta chains sequenced from a single sample in a study of monozygotic twins with inflammatory bowel disease. For each CDR3 protein, TCRdb gives one entry from its re-call of the 5' RACE reads, without DNA. Its table records some 150,000 distinct CDR3 sequences. Material for sequencing was blood. The origin of the receptors is a human donor with ulcerative colitis or Crohn's disease, or a healthy co-twin of an affected twin (not recorded which).

The chain employs TRBV29-1 and TRBJ2-2; TCRdb gives TRBD1 as the D gene, but with no DNA this cannot be confirmed. Looked up from germline, CDR1 is SQVTM and CDR2 is ANQGSEA. This CDR3 has 12 residues. CDR3: CSDYRETGELFF.

The gene calls are TRBV6-6 and TRBJ2-5; TCRdb returns TRBD1, unconfirmable since there is no DNA. CDR1 and CDR2 (germline): MNHNY, SVGAGI (reference sequence). There are 12 residues in the CDR3. The CDR3 protein is CASAGTEETQYF.

The rearrangement uses TRBV20-1 and TRBJ2-3; lacking DNA, the TRBD2 call made by TCRdb goes unchecked. This CDR3 is built from 17 residues. Per germline, CDR1 DFQATT and CDR2 SNEGSKA (reference sequence). CDR3 sequence reads: CSAKSRLAEKGTDTQYF.

The V and J genes are TRBV5-4 and TRBJ2-3; TCRdb reports TRBD2, a call that lacks DNA to check it against. The CDR3 is made up of 15 amino acids. Germline V gene data show CDR1 as SGHNT and CDR2 as YYREEE (reference sequence). The CDR3 is CASSSGLANTDTQYF. Variable domain in full (rest from reference TRBV5-4 and TRBJ2-3): ETGVTQSPTHLIKTRGQQVTLRCSSQSGHNTVSWYQQALGQGPQFIFQYYREEENGRGNFPPRFSGLQFPNYSSELNVNALELDDSALYLCASSSGLANTDTQYFGPGTRLTVL.

V gene TRBV5-4 combines with J gene TRBJ2-1; the D call from TCRdb, TRBD1, cannot be confirmed without DNA. The CDR3 is made up of 15 amino acids. Germline V gene sequence: CDR1 SGHNT, CDR2 YYREEE (reference sequence). This chain's CDR3 is CASSRGQGGFGEQFF. Full variable domain (rest looked up from reference TRBV5-4 and TRBJ2-1): ETGVTQSPTHLIKTRGQQVTLRCSSQSGHNTVSWYQQALGQGPQFIFQYYREEENGRGNFPPRFSGLQFPNYSSELNVNALELDDSALYLCASSRGQGGFGEQFFGPGTRLTVL.

CDR3 amino acids: CAWREVGGTEAFF. This chain connects TRBV30 to TRBJ1-1; the D gene TCRdb calls, TRBD1, cannot be checked with no DNA. The CDR3 runs to 13 residues. Germline-derived CDR1 and CDR2 are GTSNPN and SVGIG (reference sequence).

The chain has TRBV6-9 and TRBJ1-1. The V gene's germline CDR1 is MNHGY and CDR2 SVAAGI. This CDR3 comprises 13 residues. CDR3 in amino acids: CASRKEGRTEAFF.

The chain has TRBV20-1 and TRBJ2-4; TCRdb's D call, TRBD1, is unchecked because there is no DNA. CDR1 and CDR2 from the germline V gene are DFQATT and SNEGSKA (reference sequence). The CDR3 extends over 14 amino acids. CDR3 sequence: CSARSSGGRNIQYF.

The chain combines TRBV7-6 with TRBJ1-5. CDR3 length: 13 amino acids. CDR1 and CDR2 from the germline V gene are SGHVS and FNYEAQ. The CDR3 protein is CASSLDVRQPQHF.

The chain combines TRBV7-3 with TRBJ2-5. Germline V gives CDR1 SGHTA, CDR2 FQGTGA. This CDR3 has 13 amino acids. The CDR3 loop reads CASSLKGSGTQYF.

The genes are TRBV12-3 or TRBV12-4 and TRBJ1-6. The CDR3 sequence is 12 residues long. CDR3 loop: CASSETRPPLHF.

The gene calls are TRBV19 and TRBJ1-5; no DNA is available, so the TRBD1 call from TCRdb remains unchecked. The CDR3 contains 14 residues. From germline, CDR1 is LNHDA and CDR2 SQIVND (reference sequence). CDR3 amino acids: CASSSRDSHFAQHF.

J is TRBJ2-5 and V is TRBV29-1; absent DNA, TCRdb's TRBD2 call cannot be checked. The CDR3 totals 14 residues. Germline CDR1 SQVTM, CDR2 ANQGSEA. This CDR3 reads CSGGGGLAQETQYF.

The chain combines TRBV29-1 with TRBJ2-2. Germline V gives CDR1 SQVTM, CDR2 ANQGSEA. The CDR3 spans 15 residues. CDR3 sequence reads: CSVEYADVNTGELFF.

The gene calls are TRBV4-2 and TRBJ1-1; there is no DNA to check the TCRdb D call of TRBD1. This CDR3 is built from 15 residues. Germline CDR1 and CDR2: LGHNA and YNFKEQ. The CDR3 region is CASSHTRGLNTEAFF.

This chain connects TRBV20-1 to TRBJ1-5; TCRdb gives TRBD1 as the D gene, but with no DNA this cannot be confirmed. CDR1 and CDR2 from the germline V gene are DFQATT and SNEGSKA (reference sequence). The CDR3 loop spans 16 amino acids. This chain's CDR3 is CSARQDQGMGNQPQHF.

The J gene is TRBJ2-5, the V gene TRBV11-2; TCRdb designates TRBD2, a call that cannot be tested without DNA. The CDR3 length is 14 residues. CDR1 and CDR2 (germline): SGHAT, FQNNGV. The CDR3 here is CASAKEAGLETQYF.

The V gene is TRBV7-2, the J gene TRBJ2-3. The germline CDR1 and CDR2 sequences are SGHTA and FQGNSA. The CDR3 runs 14 residues. The CDR3 protein is CASSFDGFTDTQYF.

The chain has TRBV6-5 and TRBJ2-1; TCRdb returns TRBD2, unconfirmable since there is no DNA. This CDR3 spans 17 amino acids. Germline V gene sequence: CDR1 MNHEY, CDR2 SVGAGI. CDR3 sequence reads: CASSNHPGLAGGNEQFF.

J is TRBJ2-7 and V is TRBV20-1; the TCRdb D gene call, TRBD1, has no DNA to confirm it. This CDR3 contains 13 residues. The germline gives CDR1 DFQATT, CDR2 SNEGSKA (reference sequence). This chain's CDR3 is CRVERGRSYEQYF.

This chain links TRBV6-1 with TRBJ1-5; TCRdb returns TRBD1, unconfirmable since there is no DNA. CDR3 length equals 15 residues. In germline, CDR1 is MNHNS, CDR2 SASEGT. The CDR3 loop is CASRESRDFNQPQHF.

The chain is built from TRBV6-1 and TRBJ2-7; as DNA is missing, the TRBD1 call by TCRdb cannot be tested. This CDR3 spans 14 amino acids. Germline V lookup: CDR1 MNHNS, CDR2 SASEGT. The CDR3 sequence: CASSRSDRAYEQYF.

This chain links TRBV6-2 or TRBV6-3 with TRBJ2-3; TCRdb proposes TRBD2, but this gene call is untestable without DNA. This CDR3 has 16 amino acids. Germline CDR1 is MNHEY and CDR2 is SVGEGT. The CDR3 loop is CAIPPSYTSFTHTQYF.

The chain carries TRBV9 and TRBJ1-3; TCRdb indicates TRBD1, and absent DNA this call remains unverified. This CDR3 spans 15 amino acids. The germline V gene encodes CDR1 SGDLS and CDR2 YYNGEE. CDR3 sequence: CASSTDPYSGNTIYF. Together with reference TRBV9 and TRBJ1-3, the CDR3 gives the full variable domain: DSGVTQTPKHLITATGQRVTLRCSPRSGDLSVYWYQQSLDQGLQFLIQYYNGEERAKGNILERFSAQQFPDLHSELNLSSLELGDSALYFCASSTDPYSGNTIYFGEGSWLTVV.

The V call is TRBV20-1, the J call TRBJ2-5. Germline assignment: CDR1 DFQATT and CDR2 SNEGSKA (reference sequence). This CDR3 region has 14 residues. CDR3 sequence: CSAREGLRSETQYF.

This chain joins TRBV7-3 and TRBJ1-1; TCRdb selects TRBD1, and the lack of DNA leaves this call unchecked. The CDR3 is made up of 13 amino acids. The germline V gene has CDR1 SGHTA and CDR2 FQGTGA. This CDR3 is CASSYGGNTEAFF.

CDR3 in amino acids: CASSIGGRAGEQYF. The gene calls are TRBV9 and TRBJ2-7; TCRdb's D call, TRBD2, is unchecked because there is no DNA. This CDR3 has 14 amino acids. CDR1 SGDLS and CDR2 YYNGEE come from the germline V gene.

The chain links TRBV20-1 to TRBJ2-3; as DNA is missing, the TRBD1 call by TCRdb cannot be tested. Germline V gene sequence: CDR1 DFQATT, CDR2 SNEGSKA (reference sequence). This CDR3 has 16 residues. The CDR3 protein is CSARDRPGSYTDTQYF.

The chain employs TRBV20-1 and TRBJ1-4; the TRBD1 assignment by TCRdb is unverifiable without DNA. Germline assignment: CDR1 DFQATT and CDR2 SNEGSKA (reference sequence). This CDR3 has 17 amino acids. CDR3: CSARGDIGSLGFEKLFF.

The V and J genes are TRBV18 and TRBJ1-6; the TCRdb D gene call, TRBD1, has no DNA to confirm it. This CDR3 spans 14 amino acids. The germline CDR1 and CDR2 sequences are KGHSH and LQKENI. Here the CDR3 reads CASSPPGGEENLHF.

V gene TRBV2 combines with J gene TRBJ2-1; the D gene TCRdb calls, TRBD2, cannot be checked with no DNA. Germline CDR1 and CDR2: SNHLY and FYNNEI. This CDR3 is built from 12 residues. The CDR3 reads CASSEAPSQGFF.